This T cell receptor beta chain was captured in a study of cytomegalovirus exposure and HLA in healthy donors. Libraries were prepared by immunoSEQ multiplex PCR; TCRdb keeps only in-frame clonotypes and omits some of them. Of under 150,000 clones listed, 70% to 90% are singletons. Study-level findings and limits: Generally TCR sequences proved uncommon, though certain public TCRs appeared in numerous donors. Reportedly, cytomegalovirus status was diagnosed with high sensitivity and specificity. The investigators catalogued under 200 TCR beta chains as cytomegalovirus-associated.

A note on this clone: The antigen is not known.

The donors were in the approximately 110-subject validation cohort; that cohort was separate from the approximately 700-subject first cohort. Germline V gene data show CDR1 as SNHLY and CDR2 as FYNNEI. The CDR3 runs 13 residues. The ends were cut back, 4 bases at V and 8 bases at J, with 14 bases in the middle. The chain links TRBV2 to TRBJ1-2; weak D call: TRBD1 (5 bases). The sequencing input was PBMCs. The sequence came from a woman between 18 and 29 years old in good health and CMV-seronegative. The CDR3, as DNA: TGTGCCAGCAGTGGGGCAGGGAATATCGGCTACACCTTC. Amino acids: CASSGAGNIGYTF.